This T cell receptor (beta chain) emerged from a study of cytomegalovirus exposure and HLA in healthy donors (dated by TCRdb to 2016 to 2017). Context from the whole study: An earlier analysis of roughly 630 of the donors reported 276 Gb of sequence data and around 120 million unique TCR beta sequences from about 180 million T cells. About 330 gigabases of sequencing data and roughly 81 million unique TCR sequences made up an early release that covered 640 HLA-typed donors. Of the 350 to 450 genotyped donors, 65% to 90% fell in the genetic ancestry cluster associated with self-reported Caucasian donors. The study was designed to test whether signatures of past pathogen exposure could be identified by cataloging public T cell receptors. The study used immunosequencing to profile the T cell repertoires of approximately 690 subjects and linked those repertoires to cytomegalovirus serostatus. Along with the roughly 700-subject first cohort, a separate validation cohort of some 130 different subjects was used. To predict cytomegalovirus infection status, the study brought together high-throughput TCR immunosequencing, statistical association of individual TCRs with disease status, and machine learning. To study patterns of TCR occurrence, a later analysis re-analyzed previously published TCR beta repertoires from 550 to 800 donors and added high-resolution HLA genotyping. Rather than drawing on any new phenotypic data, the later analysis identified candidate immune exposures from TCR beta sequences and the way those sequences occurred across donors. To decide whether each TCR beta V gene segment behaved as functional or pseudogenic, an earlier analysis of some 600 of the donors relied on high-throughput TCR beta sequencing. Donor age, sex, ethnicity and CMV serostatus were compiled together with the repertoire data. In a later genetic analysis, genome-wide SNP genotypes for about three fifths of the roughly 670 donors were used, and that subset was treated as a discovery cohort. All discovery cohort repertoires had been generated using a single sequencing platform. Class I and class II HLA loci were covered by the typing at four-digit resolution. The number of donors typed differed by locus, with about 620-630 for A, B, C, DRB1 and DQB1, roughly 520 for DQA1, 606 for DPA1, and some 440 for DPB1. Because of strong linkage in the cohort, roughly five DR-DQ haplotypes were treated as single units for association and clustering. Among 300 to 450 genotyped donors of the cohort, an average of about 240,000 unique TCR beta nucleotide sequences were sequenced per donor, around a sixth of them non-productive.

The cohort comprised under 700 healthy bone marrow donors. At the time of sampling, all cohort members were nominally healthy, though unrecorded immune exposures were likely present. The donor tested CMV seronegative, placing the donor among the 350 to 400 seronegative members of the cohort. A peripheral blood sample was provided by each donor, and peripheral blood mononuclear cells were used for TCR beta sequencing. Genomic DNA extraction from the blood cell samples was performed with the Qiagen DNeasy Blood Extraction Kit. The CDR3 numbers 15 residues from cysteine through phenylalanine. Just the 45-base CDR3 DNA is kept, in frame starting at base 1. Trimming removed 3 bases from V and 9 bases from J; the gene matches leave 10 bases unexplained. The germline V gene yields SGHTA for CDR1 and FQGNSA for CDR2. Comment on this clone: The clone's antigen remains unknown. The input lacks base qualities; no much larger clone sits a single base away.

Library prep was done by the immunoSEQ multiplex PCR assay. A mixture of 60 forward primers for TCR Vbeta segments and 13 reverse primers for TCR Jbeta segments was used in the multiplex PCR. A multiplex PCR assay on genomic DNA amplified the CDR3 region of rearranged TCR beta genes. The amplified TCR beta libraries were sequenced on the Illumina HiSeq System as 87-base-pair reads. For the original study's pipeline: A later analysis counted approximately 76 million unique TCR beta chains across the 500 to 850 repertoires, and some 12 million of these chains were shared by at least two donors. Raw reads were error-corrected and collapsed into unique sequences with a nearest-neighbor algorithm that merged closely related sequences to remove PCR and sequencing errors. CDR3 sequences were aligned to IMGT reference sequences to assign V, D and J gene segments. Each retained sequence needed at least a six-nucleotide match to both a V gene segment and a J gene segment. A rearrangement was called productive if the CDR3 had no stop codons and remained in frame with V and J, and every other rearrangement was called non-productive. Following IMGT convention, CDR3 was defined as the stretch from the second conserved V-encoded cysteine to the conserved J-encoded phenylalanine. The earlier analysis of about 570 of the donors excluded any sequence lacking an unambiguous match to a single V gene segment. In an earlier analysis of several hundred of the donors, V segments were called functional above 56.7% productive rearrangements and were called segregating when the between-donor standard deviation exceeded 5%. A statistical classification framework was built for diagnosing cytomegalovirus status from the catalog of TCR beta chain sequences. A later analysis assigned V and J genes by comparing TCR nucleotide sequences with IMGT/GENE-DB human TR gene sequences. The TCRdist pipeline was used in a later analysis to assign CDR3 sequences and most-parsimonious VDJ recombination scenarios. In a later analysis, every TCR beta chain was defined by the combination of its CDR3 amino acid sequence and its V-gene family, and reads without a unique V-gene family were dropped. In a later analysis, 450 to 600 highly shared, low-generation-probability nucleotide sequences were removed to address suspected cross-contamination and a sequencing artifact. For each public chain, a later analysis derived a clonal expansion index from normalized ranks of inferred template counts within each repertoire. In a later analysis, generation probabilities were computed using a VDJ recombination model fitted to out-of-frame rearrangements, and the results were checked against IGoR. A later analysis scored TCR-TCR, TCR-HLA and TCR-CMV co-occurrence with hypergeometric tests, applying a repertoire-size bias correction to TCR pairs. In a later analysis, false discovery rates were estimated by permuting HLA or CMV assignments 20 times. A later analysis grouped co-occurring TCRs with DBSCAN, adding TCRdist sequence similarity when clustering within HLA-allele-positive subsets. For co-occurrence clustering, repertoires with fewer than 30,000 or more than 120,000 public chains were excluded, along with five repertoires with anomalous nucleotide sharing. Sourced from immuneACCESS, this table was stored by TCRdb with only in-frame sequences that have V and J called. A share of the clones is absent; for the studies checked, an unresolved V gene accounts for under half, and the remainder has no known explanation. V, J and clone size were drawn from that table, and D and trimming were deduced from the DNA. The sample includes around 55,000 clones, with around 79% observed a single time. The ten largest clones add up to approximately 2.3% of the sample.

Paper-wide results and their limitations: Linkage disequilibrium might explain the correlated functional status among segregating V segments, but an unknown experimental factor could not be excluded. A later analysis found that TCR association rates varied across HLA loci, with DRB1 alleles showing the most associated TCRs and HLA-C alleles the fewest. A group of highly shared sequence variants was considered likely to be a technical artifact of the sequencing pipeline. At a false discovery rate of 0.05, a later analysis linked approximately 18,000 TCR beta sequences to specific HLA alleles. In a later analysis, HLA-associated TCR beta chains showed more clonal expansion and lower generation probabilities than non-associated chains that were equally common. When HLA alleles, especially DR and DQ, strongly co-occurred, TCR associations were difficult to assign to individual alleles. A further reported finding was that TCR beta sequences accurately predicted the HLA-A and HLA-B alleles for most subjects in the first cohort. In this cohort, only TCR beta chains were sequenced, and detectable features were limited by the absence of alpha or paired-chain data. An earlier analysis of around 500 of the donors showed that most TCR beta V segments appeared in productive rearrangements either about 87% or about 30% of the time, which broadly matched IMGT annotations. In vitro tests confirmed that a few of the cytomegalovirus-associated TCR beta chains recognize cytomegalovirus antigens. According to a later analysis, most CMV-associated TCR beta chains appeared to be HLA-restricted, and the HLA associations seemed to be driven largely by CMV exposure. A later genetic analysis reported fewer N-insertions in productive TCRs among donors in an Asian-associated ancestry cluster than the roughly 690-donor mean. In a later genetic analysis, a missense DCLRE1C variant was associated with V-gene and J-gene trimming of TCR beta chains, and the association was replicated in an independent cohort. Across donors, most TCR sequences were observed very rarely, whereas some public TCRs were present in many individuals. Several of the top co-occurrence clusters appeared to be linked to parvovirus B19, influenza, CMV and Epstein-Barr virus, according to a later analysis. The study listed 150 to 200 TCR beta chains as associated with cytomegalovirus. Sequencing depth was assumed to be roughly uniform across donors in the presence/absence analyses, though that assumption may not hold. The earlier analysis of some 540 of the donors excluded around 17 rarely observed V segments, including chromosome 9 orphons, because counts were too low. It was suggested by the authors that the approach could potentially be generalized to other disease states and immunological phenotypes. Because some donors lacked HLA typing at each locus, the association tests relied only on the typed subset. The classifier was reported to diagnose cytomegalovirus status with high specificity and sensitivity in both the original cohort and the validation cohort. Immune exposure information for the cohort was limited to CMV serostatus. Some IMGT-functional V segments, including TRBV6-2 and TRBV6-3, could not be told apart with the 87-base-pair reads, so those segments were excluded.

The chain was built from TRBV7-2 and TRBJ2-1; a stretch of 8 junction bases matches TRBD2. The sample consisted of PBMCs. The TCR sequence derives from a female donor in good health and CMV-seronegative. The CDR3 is CASSLVGGGSVEQFF. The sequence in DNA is TGTGCCAGCAGCTTGGTCGGGGGGGGCTCGGTTGAGCAGTTCTTC.